This is a list of T cell receptor beta chains from one sample in a study of OX40 agonist ivuxolimab in advanced cancers. Using immunoSEQ multiplex PCR, the repertoire was profiled, and TCRdb retains in-frame clones only, with some absent. In the table there are tens of thousands of clones, about 89% of which are singletons. The source material was CD4+ or CD8+ T cells sorted from blood, sampled in a trial of the OX40 agonist ivuxolimab. Receptor source: an adult with an advanced solid tumor such as melanoma, head and neck, liver or kidney cancer. CDR3s include the opening cysteine and the closing phenylalanine or tryptophan. The order of the fields is D gene, clone size, J gene, V gene, CDR3 DNA, CDR3 protein. The D gene is left open where the match is weak. Where a row states a size, it is once, few, many or the class of an expanded clone; other rows omit it.

D: .
size: .
J: TRBJ1-5
V: TRBV19
DNA: TGTGCCAGTATCCCCGGAGGAAGGGGCAATCAGCCCCAGCATTTT
CDR3: CASIPGGRGNQPQHF

D: .
size: few
J: TRBJ1-5
V: TRBV28
DNA: TGTGCCAGCAGTTTATTAGCCGGGGGTGCCTATCAGCCCCAGCATTTT
CDR3: CASSLLAGGAYQPQHF

D: TRBD1
size: .
J: TRBJ2-5
V: TRBV5-1
DNA: TGCGCCAGCAGCCCCGGACAGGGGGAGACCCAGTACTTC
CDR3: CASSPGQGETQYF

D: TRBD1
size: once
J: TRBJ1-2
V: TRBV9
DNA: TGTGCCAGCAGCCTGAGTGGACAGGGATATGGCTACACCTTC
CDR3: CASSLSGQGYGYTF

D: TRBD2
size: .
J: TRBJ2-2
V: TRBV19
DNA: TGTGCCAGTAGTATATTCCCCCGGGGGGTGAACACCGGGGAGCTGTTTTTT
CDR3: CASSIFPRGVNTGELFF

D: TRBD2
size: .
J: TRBJ2-3
V: TRBV18
DNA: TGTGCCAGCTCACCTCGGGGGGGAGATACGCAGTATTTT
CDR3: CASSPRGGDTQYF

D: .
size: .
J: TRBJ1-5
V: TRBV18
DNA: TGTGCCAGCTCGCTACAGGAGTGGGTCAATCAGCCCCAGCATTTT
CDR3: CASSLQEWVNQPQHF

D: .
size: .
J: TRBJ1-5
V: TRBV7-2
DNA: TGTGCCAGCAGCTTGACTAGGAGCAATCAGCCCCAGCATTTT
CDR3: CASSLTRSNQPQHF

D: .
size: .
J: TRBJ2-5
V: TRBV6-1
DNA: TGTGCCAGCAGTGAACACGACACCTACCAAGAGACCCAGTACTTC
CDR3: CASSEHDTYQETQYF

D: .
size: .
J: TRBJ2-5
V: TRBV2
DNA: TGTGCCAGCAGTGGGGCGGGGTTGTCGGCCCAGTACTTC
CDR3: CASSGAGLSAQYF

D: .
size: .
J: TRBJ1-4
V: TRBV7-2
DNA: TGTGCCAGCAGCTTTCGTGCACGAGGGAGTGAAAAACTGTTTTTT
CDR3: CASSFRARGSEKLFF

D: TRBD2
size: .
J: TRBJ2-5
V: TRBV5-6
DNA: TGTGCCAGCAGCCGCACCGGGACTACTCAAGAGACCCAGTACTTC
CDR3: CASSRTGTTQETQYF

D: TRBD1
size: .
J: TRBJ1-5
V: TRBV5-5
DNA: TGTGCCAGCAGCTCCAGGGGGCGGTTCAATCAGCCCCAGCATTTT
CDR3: CASSSRGRFNQPQHF

D: .
size: .
J: TRBJ2-7
V: TRBV7-9
DNA: TGTGCCAGCAGCGATGCAGACTCCTACGAGCAGTACTTC
CDR3: CASSDADSYEQYF

D: .
size: .
J: TRBJ1-1
V: TRBV5-4
DNA: TGTGCCAGCAGCCCCCTGCCCGGGTTAGGGGCTTTCTTT
CDR3: CASSPLPGLGAFF

D: .
size: .
J: TRBJ2-1
V: TRBV11-3
DNA: TGTGCCAGCAGCCGTGGCTCCTACAATGAGCAGTTCTTC
CDR3: CASSRGSYNEQFF

D: .
size: .
J: TRBJ1-1
V: TRBV5-4
DNA: TGTGCCAGCAGCTTGATGAACACTGAAGCTTTCTTT
CDR3: CASSLMNTEAFF

D: .
size: .
J: TRBJ1-3
V: TRBV5-1
DNA: TGCGCCAGCAGCTCGAATCTCTTCGACAGTCGTGGAAACACCATATATTTT
CDR3: CASSSNLFDSRGNTIYF

D: TRBD1
size: .
J: TRBJ1-6
V: TRBV27
DNA: TGTGCCAGTACTTTTACAGGGGGGAATTCACCCCTCCACTTT
CDR3: CASTFTGGNSPLHF

D: TRBD1
size: .
J: TRBJ2-7
V: TRBV10-3
DNA: TGTGCCATCAGCTTCGGGACAGGGCCCTACGAGCAGTACTTC
CDR3: CAISFGTGPYEQYF

D: TRBD1
size: .
J: TRBJ2-7
V: TRBV2
DNA: TGTGCCAGCGGACCAGACAGGGCGTCCTACGAGCAGTACTTC
CDR3: CASGPDRASYEQYF

D: TRBD1
size: .
J: TRBJ2-7
V: TRBV4-2
DNA: TGTGCCAGCAGCCAAGCCCATAACAGGGGCACCTACGAGCAGTACTTC
CDR3: CASSQAHNRGTYEQYF

D: .
size: .
J: TRBJ1-2
V: TRBV7-3
DNA: TGTGCCAGCAGCTTATCCAAGGCCGATGGCTACACCTTC
CDR3: CASSLSKADGYTF

D: TRBD1
size: .
J: TRBJ2-5
V: TRBV5-4
DNA: TGTGCCAGCAGCACAGCCGTACTTGGACCCAGGGGGGAGACCCAGTACTTC
CDR3: CASSTAVLGPRGETQYF

D: .
size: once
J: TRBJ1-2
V: TRBV18
DNA: TGTGCCAGCTCACCAAATATCGACGGGACCTCCAACTATGGCTACACCTTC
CDR3: CASSPNIDGTSNYGYTF

D: .
size: .
J: TRBJ1-4
V: TRBV5-1
DNA: TGCGCCAGCAGCTTGGAGACATGGGGGCAAAAACTGTTTTTT
CDR3: CASSLETWGQKLFF

D: .
size: .
J: TRBJ1-2
V: TRBV6-5
DNA: TGTGCCAGCAGGCCGGGAGGCCGTTTCTATGGCTACACCTTC
CDR3: CASRPGGRFYGYTF

D: .
size: .
J: TRBJ1-1
V: TRBV27
DNA: TGTGCCAGCAGTAGCGGGGCGATGAACACTGAAGCTTTCTTT
CDR3: CASSSGAMNTEAFF

D: .
size: .
J: TRBJ2-3
V: TRBV6-7
DNA: TGTGCCAGCAGTTGCGACAAAGACAGAACAGATACGCAGTATTTT
CDR3: CASSCDKDRTDTQYF

D: .
size: .
J: TRBJ1-2
V: TRBV29-1
DNA: TGCAGCGTCACGGACGGTTCCTATGGCTACACCTTC
CDR3: CSVTDGSYGYTF

D: TRBD1
size: .
J: TRBJ2-5
V: TRBV9
DNA: TGTGCCAGCGGGACAGAGGAAGAGACCCAGTACTTC
CDR3: CASGTEEETQYF

D: TRBD2
size: once
J: TRBJ2-3
V: TRBV19
DNA: TGTGCCAGTAAAGCTCTAGCGGGTGTTAGCACAGATACGCAGTATTTT
CDR3: CASKALAGVSTDTQYF

D: .
size: .
J: TRBJ2-1
V: TRBV7-9
DNA: TGTGCCAGCAGGGTTTCACCTGAGCAGTTCTTC
CDR3: CASRVSPEQFF

D: .
size: .
J: TRBJ2-1
V: TRBV7-9
DNA: TGTGCCAGCAGCTTAAGGGGGAGCGGGACCAATGAGCAGTTCTTC
CDR3: CASSLRGSGTNEQFF

D: TRBD2
size: once
J: TRBJ2-7
V: TRBV4-1
DNA: TGCGCCAGCAGCCAAGATCATATGGGGTTATATAGCGGGGGTCTACTCTACGAGCAGTACTTC
CDR3: CASSQDHMGLYSGGLLYEQYF

D: .
size: .
J: TRBJ2-3
V: TRBV19
DNA: TGTGCCAGTACTGAGGGAACAGATACGCAGTATTTT
CDR3: CASTEGTDTQYF

D: .
size: .
J: TRBJ1-1
V: TRBV18
DNA: TGTGCCAGCTCCCTGGCCCAGACTGAAGCTTTCTTT
CDR3: CASSLAQTEAFF

D: .
size: .
J: TRBJ2-1
V: TRBV5-1
DNA: TGCGCCAGCAGCTTGGCCCCGGCTTCCTACAATGAGCAGTTCTTC
CDR3: CASSLAPASYNEQFF

D: .
size: .
J: TRBJ2-6
V: TRBV5-1
DNA: TGCGCCAGCAGCTTGGCGTACCGGGACCTCACCTTCTCTGGGGCCAACGTCCTGACTTTC
CDR3: CASSLAYRDLTFSGANVLTF

D: .
size: .
J: TRBJ2-7
V: TRBV4-2
DNA: TGTGCCAGCAGCCAAGATAAACAGGGACTACCCTACGAGCAGTACTTC
CDR3: CASSQDKQGLPYEQYF

D: TRBD1
size: once
J: TRBJ1-2
V: TRBV7-9
DNA: TGTGCCAGCAGTTTTACAGGGGAAGGCTACACCTTC
CDR3: CASSFTGEGYTF

D: .
size: .
J: TRBJ2-3
V: TRBV28
DNA: TGTGCCAGCAGTTTAGGACAGTCCCTCACAGATACGCAGTATTTT
CDR3: CASSLGQSLTDTQYF

D: .
size: .
J: TRBJ1-1
V: TRBV27
DNA: TGTGCCAGCAGCCGCGACTGGGTTTCTGAAGCTTTCTTT
CDR3: CASSRDWVSEAFF

D: .
size: .
J: TRBJ2-3
V: TRBV11-2
DNA: TGTGCCAGCAGCTTATCCAGGATTACGCAGTATTTT
CDR3: CASSLSRITQYF

D: TRBD1
size: .
J: TRBJ1-3
V: TRBV5-1
DNA: TGCGCCAGCAGCCCATGGACAGGGCTGAGGAACACCATATATTTT
CDR3: CASSPWTGLRNTIYF

D: .
size: few
J: TRBJ2-5
V: TRBV6-1
DNA: TGTGCCAGCCAACGGACTACCCAAGAGACCCAGTACTTC
CDR3: CASQRTTQETQYF

D: .
size: .
J: TRBJ2-7
V: TRBV6-5
DNA: TGTGCCAGCAGTTACTCGATTGGCAGATCCTACGAGCAGTACTTC
CDR3: CASSYSIGRSYEQYF

D: TRBD1
size: .
J: TRBJ2-7
V: TRBV11-3
DNA: TGTGCCAGCAGCTTAGGAGCCGGGACAGGAGCCTACGAGCAGTACTTC
CDR3: CASSLGAGTGAYEQYF

D: .
size: once
J: TRBJ2-3
V: TRBV28
DNA: TGTGCCAGCAGCAAAACTCGGGTAGCCTTCACAGATACGCAGTATTTT
CDR3: CASSKTRVAFTDTQYF

D: .
size: .
J: TRBJ2-5
V: TRBV4-2
DNA: TGTGCCAGCAGCCAAGATCACCAGCTACAAGAGACCCAGTACTTC
CDR3: CASSQDHQLQETQYF

D: .
size: .
J: TRBJ2-2
V: TRBV5-4
DNA: TGTGCCAGCACCTTGGGGGGCAGGGGGAACACCGGGGAGCTGTTTTTT
CDR3: CASTLGGRGNTGELFF